This T cell receptor (beta chain) emerged from a study of T-cell reconstitution after alpha-beta-depleted transplantation in children. Study-level findings and limits: Counts and diversity of T cells one year after transplant came mostly from newly produced T cells. There were reportedly several hundred expanded graft clones from which alpha-beta T cells came about two months after transplant. In some patients, recipient T cells and intrathymic progenitors surviving conditioning explained high day-60 diversity.

Germline CDR1 is SGHRS and CDR2 is YFSETQ. Between the trimmed V and J ends, which lost 1 base and 4 bases, there was a span of 27 bases. The CDR3 is made up of 21 amino acids. Regarding this clonotype: The target antigen is unknown.

Unique molecular identifiers were incorporated into the prepared TCRbeta library. Each CDR3 protein is one row after TCRdb ran MiXCR on the PCR reads. Here the sample spans around 440,000 distinct CDR3 sequences, around 15% being singletons. The material sequenced was PBMCs, mostly from graft donor cells, taken 360 days after TCRalphabeta/CD19-depleted stem cell transplant. The J gene is TRBJ2-6, the V gene TRBV5-1; D might be TRBD2 (5 bases). This receptor was obtained from a boy younger than two who had a stem cell transplant for Wiskott-Aldrich syndrome, so the T cells may come from the graft donor. CDR3 loop: CASSLTKGARSFQGGANVLTF. As DNA, the CDR3 is TGCGCCAGCAGCTTGACAAAGGGAGCCAGGTCTTTCCAAGGGGGGGCCAACGTCCTGACTTTC. Together with reference TRBV5-1 and TRBJ2-6, the CDR3 gives the full variable domain: KAGVTQTPRYLIKTRGQQVTLSCSPISGHRSVSWYQQTPGQGLQFLFEYFSETQRNKGNFPGRFSGRQFSNSRSEMNVSTLELGDSALYLCASSLTKGARSFQGGANVLTFGAGSRLTVL.